This TCR beta chain emerged from a study of cytomegalovirus exposure and HLA in healthy donors. Study outcomes and limitations: It was shown in a later analysis that HLA-associated TCR beta chains were more clonally expanded than other, equally common chains.

Primers for the PCR totalled 60 Vbeta and 13 Jbeta. The table came from immunoSEQ multiplex PCR; TCRdb's copy has only in-frame clones and leaves some out. The profile shows some 96,000 clones, 50% to 80% of them singletons. V was trimmed by 7 bases and J by 0 bases, leaving 10 bases between them. The CDR3 sequence is 14 residues long. Germline loops: CDR1 LNHDA, CDR2 SQIVND (reference sequence). This clone was recorded a few times. Its antigen is as yet unknown. The V and J genes are TRBV19 and TRBJ2-1; D is uncertain. The sample comprised PBMCs. The clonotype was recovered from a man in his fifties or sixties in good health and CMV-seronegative. This CDR3 is CASNPSSSYNEQFF. The CDR3, as DNA: TGTGCCAGTAACCCTAGTAGCTCCTACAATGAGCAGTTCTTC.